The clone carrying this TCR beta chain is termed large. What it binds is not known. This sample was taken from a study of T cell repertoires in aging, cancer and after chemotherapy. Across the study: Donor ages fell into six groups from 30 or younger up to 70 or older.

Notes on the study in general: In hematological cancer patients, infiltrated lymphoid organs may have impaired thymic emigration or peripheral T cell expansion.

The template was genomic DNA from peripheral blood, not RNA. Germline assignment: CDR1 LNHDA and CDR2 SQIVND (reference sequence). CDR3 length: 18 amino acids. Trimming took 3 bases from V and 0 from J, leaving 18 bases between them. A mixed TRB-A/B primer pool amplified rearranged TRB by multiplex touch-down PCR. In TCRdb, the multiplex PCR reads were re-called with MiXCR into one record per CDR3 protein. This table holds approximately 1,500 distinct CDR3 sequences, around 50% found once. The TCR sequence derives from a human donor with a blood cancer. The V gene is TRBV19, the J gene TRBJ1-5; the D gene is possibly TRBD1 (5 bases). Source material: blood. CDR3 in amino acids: CASSIPPQGSYSNQPQHF. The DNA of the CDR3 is TGTGCCAGTAGTATCCCGCCCCAGGGCAGCTATAGCAATCAGCCCCAGCATTTT.